The clone carrying this T cell receptor beta chain was found many times. This sample stems from a study of T cells in Graves' hyperthyroidism and ophthalmopathy. Template material for amplifying TCR beta CDR3 regions consisted of RNA transcripts. Researchers ran a first-round RT-PCR on the TCR CDR3 using the HTBI primer set. TCRdb used MiXCR to reprocess the multiplex PCR reads, holding one entry per CDR3 protein. The repertoire holds around 240,000 distinct CDR3 sequences, with about 16% as singletons. The CDR3 contains 14 residues. Germline V gene sequence: CDR1 MDHEN, CDR2 SYDVKM. V lost 4 bases and J lost 0, with 7 bases in between.

Sequencing used blood. The rearrangement joins TRBV28 to TRBJ1-3; D uncertain. The receptor comes from a woman aged 18-29 years with Graves' ophthalmopathy. This CDR3 is CASSSRGSGNTIYF. CDR3 nucleotide sequence: TGTGCCAGCAGTTCCCGCGGCTCTGGAAACACCATATATTTT.